Listed below are T cell receptor beta chains from one sample, sequenced in a study of CD8 T cells in Susac syndrome. TCRdb reprocessed the immunoSEQ multiplex PCR reads with MiXCR, giving one entry per CDR3 protein. The sample lists 80,000 or so distinct CDR3 sequences, 93% occurring once. What was sequenced was CD4+ T cells from PBMCs. These receptors originate from a human donor with Susac syndrome. Both conserved end residues are part of each CDR3. Fields, in order: J gene, V gene, D gene, clone size, CDR3 protein, CDR3 DNA. A D gene is named only where the DNA matches it firmly. The size field is filled for only some rows; it gives once, few, many or a size class.

TRBJ1-3 TRBV18 NA once CASYSTGGSGNTIYF TGTGCCAGCTATTCGACAGGCGGCTCTGGAAACACCATATATTTT
TRBJ2-7 TRBV4-3 TRBD2 NA CASSPTIAGNYEQYF TGCGCCAGCAGCCCGACCATAGCGGGAAACTACGAGCAGTACTTC
TRBJ2-1 TRBV14 NA NA CASSQIGPFSGRSMLF TGTGCCAGCAGCCAAATAGGGCCCTTTAGCGGACGAAGCATGCTCTTC
TRBJ2-7 TRBV2 TRBD2 NA CASSPGTGGVEEYF TGTGCCAGCAGTCCCGGGACCGGGGGGGTGGAGGAGTACTTC
TRBJ1-1 TRBV5-1 NA NA CASSLQTVLNTEAFF TGCGCCAGCAGCTTACAGACCGTCTTGAACACTGAAGCTTTCTTT
TRBJ2-1 TRBV6-2/TRBV6-3 NA NA CASSFEGYEQFF TGTGCCAGCAGTTTCGAGGGGTATGAGCAGTTCTTC
TRBJ2-7 TRBV5-4 TRBD1 NA CASSLEQGIDEQYF TGTGCCAGCAGCTTGGAACAGGGGATCGACGAGCAGTACTTC
TRBJ2-1 TRBV24-1 TRBD2 NA CATSDHFPGGRGNEQFF TGTGCCACCAGTGATCATTTTCCGGGAGGAAGGGGCAATGAGCAGTTCTTC
TRBJ2-2 TRBV9 NA once CASSVSALITGELFF TGTGCCAGCAGCGTATCAGCGTTGATCACCGGGGAGCTGTTTTTT
TRBJ1-5 TRBV18 NA few CASSPDSNQPQHF TGTGCCAGCTCACCCGATAGCAATCAGCCCCAGCATTTT
TRBJ2-3 TRBV7-9 NA NA CASSPIRLTDTQYF TGTGCCAGCAGCCCCATAAGGCTCACAGATACGCAGTATTTT
TRBJ2-3 TRBV9 TRBD2 NA CASSVGGSLPDTQYF TGTGCCAGCAGCGTCGGCGGGAGTTTACCGGATACGCAGTATTTT
TRBJ1-5 TRBV20-1 NA NA CSARDSGASNQPQHF TGCAGTGCTAGAGATTCCGGAGCTAGCAATCAGCCCCAGCATTTT
TRBJ1-5 TRBV5-6 NA NA CASSLAGGRTQPQHF TGTGCCAGCAGCTTGGCCGGGGGTAGGACGCAGCCCCAGCATTTT
TRBJ1-5 TRBV29-1 NA NA CSARWGNNQPQHF TGCAGCGCCCGGTGGGGGAACAATCAGCCCCAGCATTTT
TRBJ2-3 TRBV5-4 TRBD2 NA CASSSGTSGVGDTQYF TGTGCCAGCAGCTCCGGGACTAGCGGGGTTGGGGATACGCAGTATTTT
TRBJ2-5 TRBV7-9 NA NA CASSFLRPGVQETQYF TGTGCCAGCAGCTTCCTGCGCCCGGGGGTCCAAGAGACCCAGTACTTC
TRBJ2-1 TRBV7-3 NA few CASSLTPEVGPFF TGTGCCAGCAGCTTAACTCCAGAGGTAGGGCCGTTCTTC
TRBJ2-3 TRBV20-1 TRBD2 NA CSAIAGKDTQYF TGCAGTGCTATAGCGGGTAAAGATACGCAGTATTTT
TRBJ2-2 TRBV6-2/TRBV6-3 NA NA CASSPYHSTAGELFF TGTGCCAGCAGTCCATACCATTCGACAGCCGGGGAGCTGTTTTTT
TRBJ2-3 TRBV7-3 NA NA CASSSRTLSTDTQYF TGTGCCAGCAGCTCTCGGACACTTAGCACAGATACGCAGTATTTT
TRBJ2-7 TRBV20-1 NA NA CSAPGDHEQYF TGCAGTGCTCCAGGGGACCACGAGCAGTACTTC
TRBJ2-1 TRBV5-1 TRBD1 NA CASSLEGGAGHEQFF TGCGCCAGCAGCTTGGAAGGGGGCGCGGGCCATGAGCAGTTCTTC
TRBJ2-3 TRBV25-1 NA NA CASSIRVADTQYF TGTGCCAGCAGTATACGGGTTGCAGATACGCAGTATTTT
TRBJ2-1 TRBV4-3 NA NA CASSQDVGGHNEQFF TGCGCCAGCAGCCAAGATGTGGGAGGCCACAATGAGCAGTTCTTC
TRBJ1-3 TRBV7-3 NA NA CASSRDGKSGNTIYF TGTGCCAGCAGCCGGGACGGAAAATCTGGAAACACCATATATTTT
TRBJ2-1 TRBV20-1 TRBD1 NA CSATDRGLYFYNEQFF TGCAGTGCTACGGACAGGGGGTTATATTTCTACAATGAGCAGTTCTTC
TRBJ2-7 TRBV2 TRBD1 NA CASSPTGKKPYEQYF TGTGCCAGCAGCCCGACAGGGAAAAAGCCCTACGAGCAGTACTTC
TRBJ1-3 TRBV7-9 NA NA CASSSKQFLGNTIYF TGTGCCAGCAGCTCGAAACAGTTTCTGGGTAACACCATATATTTT
TRBJ2-3 TRBV6-2/TRBV6-3 NA NA CASSYPRDTDTQYF TGTGCCAGCAGTTACCCCAGGGACACAGATACGCAGTATTTT
TRBJ1-5 TRBV2 NA NA CASSGSAGPYSNQPQHF TGTGCCAGCAGTGGCTCGGCGGGACCCTATAGCAATCAGCCCCAGCATTTT
TRBJ1-3 TRBV28 TRBD1 NA CASGSGTGNGNTIYF TGTGCCAGCGGCTCCGGGACAGGGAACGGAAACACCATATATTTT
TRBJ1-5 TRBV7-2 TRBD1 few CASSLNRGGNQPQHF TGTGCCAGCAGCTTGAACAGGGGTGGTAATCAGCCCCAGCATTTT
TRBJ1-1 TRBV18 NA NA CASSQTELNTEAFF TGTGCCAGCTCACAGACGGAATTGAACACTGAAGCTTTCTTT
TRBJ2-2 TRBV6-5 NA NA CASSYSQGRSTGELFF TGTGCCAGCAGTTACTCTCAGGGACGAAGCACCGGGGAGCTGTTTTTT
TRBJ2-1 TRBV29-1 NA NA CSVGGEQFF TGCAGCGTTGGGGGGGAGCAGTTCTTC
TRBJ2-5 TRBV27 NA NA CASSPYRGETQYF TGTGCCAGCAGCCCATACCGGGGGGAGACCCAGTACTTC
TRBJ2-5 TRBV7-2 NA NA CASSHGETQYF TGTGCCAGCAGCCACGGGGAGACCCAGTACTTC
TRBJ2-7 TRBV29-1 TRBD2 few CSVRGGQRTSYEQYF TGCAGCGTCCGGGGAGGGCAAAGAACCTCCTACGAGCAGTACTTC
TRBJ1-3 TRBV9 NA NA CASTTDYYGTIYF TGTGCCAGCACCACGGATTATTATGGCACCATATATTTT
TRBJ2-7 TRBV5-1 TRBD1 NA CASSLEQGGYEQYF TGCGCCAGCAGCTTGGAACAGGGGGGTTACGAGCAGTACTTC
TRBJ1-1 TRBV5-1 NA NA CASSLVVNTEAFF TGCGCCAGCAGCTTGGTTGTCAACACTGAAGCTTTCTTT
TRBJ2-3 TRBV20-1 TRBD2 NA CSARNGLVPDTQYF TGCAGTGCTAGAAATGGACTAGTGCCCGATACGCAGTATTTT
TRBJ1-4 TRBV3-1 NA NA CASSLGLLKGEKLFF TGTGCCAGCAGCCTGGGACTCTTAAAAGGTGAAAAACTGTTTTTT
TRBJ1-1 TRBV20-1 NA NA CSAREGGMAEAFF TGCAGTGCTAGAGAAGGGGGTATGGCTGAAGCTTTCTTT
TRBJ2-5 TRBV7-2 NA once CASSPRYPLGTQYF TGTGCCAGCAGCCCACGCTACCCTTTGGGGACCCAGTACTTC
TRBJ2-5 TRBV30 NA NA CAWKVDSGDYGTQYF TGTGCCTGGAAGGTAGATTCAGGGGATTACGGGACCCAGTACTTC
TRBJ1-3 TRBV12-3/TRBV12-4 TRBD1 NA CASSSGVWDSVEDTSGNTIYF TGTGCCAGCAGTTCCGGGGTTTGGGACAGCGTCGAAGATACCTCTGGAAACACCATATATTTT
TRBJ2-1 TRBV11-2 TRBD1 NA CASSLGGTGQSQEQFF TGTGCCAGCAGCTTAGGAGGGACAGGCCAAAGCCAAGAGCAGTTCTTC
TRBJ2-1 TRBV5-8 NA NA CASTRGYSYNEQFF TGTGCCAGCACGCGGGGCTACTCCTACAATGAGCAGTTCTTC
TRBJ2-2 TRBV2 NA NA CASSGETRRTTGELFF TGTGCCAGCAGTGGTGAGACCCGGAGGACCACCGGGGAGCTGTTTTTT
TRBJ1-5 TRBV10-3 TRBD1 once CATRDSRPSSNQPQHF TGTGCCACCCGGGACAGTAGGCCGTCTAGCAATCAGCCCCAGCATTTT
TRBJ1-5 TRBV29-1 NA NA CSVSAGTNQPQHF TGCAGCGTTTCCGCAGGTACCAATCAGCCCCAGCATTTT
TRBJ2-1 TRBV18 TRBD2 NA CASSPFTSGDSYNEQFF TGTGCCAGCTCACCATTTACTAGCGGTGACTCCTACAATGAGCAGTTCTTC
TRBJ2-1 TRBV19 TRBD2 NA CASSMATAGAWNEQFF TGTGCCAGTAGTATGGCCACAGCGGGAGCTTGGAATGAGCAGTTCTTC
TRBJ2-1 TRBV12-3/TRBV12-4 NA NA CASSPRTIPNNEQFF TGTGCCAGCAGTCCTCGGACCATACCTAACAATGAGCAGTTCTTC
TRBJ1-5 TRBV19 NA NA CASSENNQPQHF TGTGCCAGTAGTGAGAACAATCAGCCCCAGCATTTT
TRBJ2-5 TRBV28 TRBD1 NA CASSPRRGTGGQETQYF TGTGCCAGCAGTCCCCGCAGGGGGACAGGGGGCCAGGAGACCCAGTACTTC